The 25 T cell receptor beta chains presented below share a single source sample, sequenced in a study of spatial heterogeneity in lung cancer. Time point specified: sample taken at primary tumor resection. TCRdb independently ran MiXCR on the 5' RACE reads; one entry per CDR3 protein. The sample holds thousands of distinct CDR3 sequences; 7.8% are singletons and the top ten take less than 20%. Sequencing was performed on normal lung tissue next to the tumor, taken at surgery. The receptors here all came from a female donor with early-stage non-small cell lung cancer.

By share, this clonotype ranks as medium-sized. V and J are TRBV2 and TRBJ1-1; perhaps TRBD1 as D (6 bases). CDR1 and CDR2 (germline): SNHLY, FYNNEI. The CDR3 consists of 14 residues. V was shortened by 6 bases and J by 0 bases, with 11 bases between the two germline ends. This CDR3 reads CASRAGQMNTEAFF. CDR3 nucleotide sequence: TGTGCCAGCAGGGCCGGACAGATGAACACTGAAGCTTTCTTT.

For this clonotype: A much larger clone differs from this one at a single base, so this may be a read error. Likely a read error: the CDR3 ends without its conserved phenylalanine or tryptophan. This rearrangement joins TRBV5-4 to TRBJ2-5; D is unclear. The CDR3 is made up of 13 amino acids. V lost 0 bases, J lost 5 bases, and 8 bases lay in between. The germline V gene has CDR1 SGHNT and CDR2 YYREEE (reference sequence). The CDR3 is CASSLADSETQYS. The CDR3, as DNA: TGTGCCAGCAGCTTGGCTGATTCCGAGACCCAGTACTCC.

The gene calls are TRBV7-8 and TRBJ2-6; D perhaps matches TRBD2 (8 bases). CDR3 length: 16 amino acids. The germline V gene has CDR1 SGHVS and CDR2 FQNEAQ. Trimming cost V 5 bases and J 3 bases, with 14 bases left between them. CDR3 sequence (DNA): TGTGCCAGCAGCCCGGGAGGGGGCCGTGGGGCCAACGTCCTGACTTTC. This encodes CASSPGGGRGANVLTF.

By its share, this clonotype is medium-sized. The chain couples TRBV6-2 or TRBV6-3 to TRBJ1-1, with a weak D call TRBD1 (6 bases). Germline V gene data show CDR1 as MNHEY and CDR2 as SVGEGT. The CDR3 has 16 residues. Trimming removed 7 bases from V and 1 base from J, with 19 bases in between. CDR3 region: CASNPLKTGKNTEAFF. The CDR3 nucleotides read TGTGCCAGCAATCCGCTTAAAACAGGGAAGAACACTGAAGCTTTCTTT.

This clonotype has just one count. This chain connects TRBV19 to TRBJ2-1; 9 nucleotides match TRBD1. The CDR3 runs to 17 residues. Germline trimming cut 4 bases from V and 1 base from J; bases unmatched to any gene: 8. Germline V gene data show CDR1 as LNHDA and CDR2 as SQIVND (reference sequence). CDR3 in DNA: TGTGCCAGTAGTACCGGGACAGGGAGGAATTCCTACAATGAGCAGTTCTTC. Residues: CASSTGTGRNSYNEQFF. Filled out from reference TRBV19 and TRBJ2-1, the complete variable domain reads DGGITQSPKYLFRKEGQNVTLSCEQNLNHDAMYWYRQDPGQGLRLIYYSQIVNDFQKGDIAEGYSVSREKKESFPLTVTSAQKNPTAFYLCASSTGTGRNSYNEQFFGPGTRLTVL.

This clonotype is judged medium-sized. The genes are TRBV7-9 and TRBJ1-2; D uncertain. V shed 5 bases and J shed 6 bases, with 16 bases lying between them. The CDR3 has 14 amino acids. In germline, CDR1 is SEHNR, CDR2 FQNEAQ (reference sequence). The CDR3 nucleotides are TGTGCCAGCAGCCCGGTTTGGGCAGACAATGGCTACACCTTC. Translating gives CASSPVWADNGYTF.

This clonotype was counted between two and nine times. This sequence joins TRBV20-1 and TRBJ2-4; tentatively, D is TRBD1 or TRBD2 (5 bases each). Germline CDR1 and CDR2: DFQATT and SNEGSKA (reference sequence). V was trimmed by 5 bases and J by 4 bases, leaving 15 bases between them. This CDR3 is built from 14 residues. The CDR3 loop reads CSAHRRAAKNIQYF. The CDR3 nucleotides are TGCAGTGCTCACAGGCGGGCGGCGAAAAACATTCAGTACTTC.

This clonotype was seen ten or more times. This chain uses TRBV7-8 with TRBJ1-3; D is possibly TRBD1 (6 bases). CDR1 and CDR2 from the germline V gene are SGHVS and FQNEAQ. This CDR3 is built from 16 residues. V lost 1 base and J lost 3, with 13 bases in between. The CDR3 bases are TGTGCCAGCAGCTTAGGGGGGGCAGGGGATGGAAACACCATATATTTT. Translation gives CASSLGGAGDGNTIYF.

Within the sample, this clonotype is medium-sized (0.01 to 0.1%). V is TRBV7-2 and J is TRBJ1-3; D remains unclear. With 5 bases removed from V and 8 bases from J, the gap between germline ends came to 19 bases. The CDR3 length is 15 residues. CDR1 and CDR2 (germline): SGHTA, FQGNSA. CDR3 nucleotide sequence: TGTGCCAGCAGCCCCGGAGGCAGTTTGGTCTACACCATATATTTT. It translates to CASSPGGSLVYTIYF.

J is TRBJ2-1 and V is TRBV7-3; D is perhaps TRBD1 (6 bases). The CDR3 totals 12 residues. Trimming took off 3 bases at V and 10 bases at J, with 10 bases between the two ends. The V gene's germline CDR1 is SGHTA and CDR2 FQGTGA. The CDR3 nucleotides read TGTGCCAGCAGCTTCTACGGACAGGAGCAGTTCTTC. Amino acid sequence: CASSFYGQEQFF.

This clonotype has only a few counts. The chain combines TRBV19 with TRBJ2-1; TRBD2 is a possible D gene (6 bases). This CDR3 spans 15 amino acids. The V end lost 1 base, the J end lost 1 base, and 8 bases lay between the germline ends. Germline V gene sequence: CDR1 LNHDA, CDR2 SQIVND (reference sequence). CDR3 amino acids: CASSIGSGSYNEQFF. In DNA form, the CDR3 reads TGTGCCAGTAGTATAGGGAGCGGGTCCTACAATGAGCAGTTCTTC.

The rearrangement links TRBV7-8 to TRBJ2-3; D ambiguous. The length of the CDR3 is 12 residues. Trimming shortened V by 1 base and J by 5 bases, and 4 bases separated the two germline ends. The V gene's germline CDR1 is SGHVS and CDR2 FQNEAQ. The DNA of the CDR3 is TGTGCCAGCAGCTTAGTAGTAGATACGCAGTATTTT. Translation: CASSLVVDTQYF.

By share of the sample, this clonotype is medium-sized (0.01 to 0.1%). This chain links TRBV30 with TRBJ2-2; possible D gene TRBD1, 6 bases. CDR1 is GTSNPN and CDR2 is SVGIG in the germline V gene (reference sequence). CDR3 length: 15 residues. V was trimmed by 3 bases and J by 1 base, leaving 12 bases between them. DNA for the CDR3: TGTGCCTGGAGCCAGGACAGCCTGAACACCGGGGAGCTGTTTTTT. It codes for CAWSQDSLNTGELFF.

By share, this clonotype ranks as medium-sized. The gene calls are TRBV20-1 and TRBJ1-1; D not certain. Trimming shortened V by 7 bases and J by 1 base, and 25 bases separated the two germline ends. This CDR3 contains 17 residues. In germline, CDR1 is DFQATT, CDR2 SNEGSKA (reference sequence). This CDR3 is CSVRRRAEWFGNTEAFF. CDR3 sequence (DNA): TGCAGTGTCCGTCGACGGGCGGAGTGGTTCGGGAACACTGAAGCTTTCTTT.

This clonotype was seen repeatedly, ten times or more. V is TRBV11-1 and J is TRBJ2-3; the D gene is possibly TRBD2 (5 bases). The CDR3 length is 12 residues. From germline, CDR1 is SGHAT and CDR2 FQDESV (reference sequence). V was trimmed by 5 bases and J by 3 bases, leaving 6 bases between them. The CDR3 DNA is TGTGCCAGCAGCACTAGGACAGATACGCAGTATTTT. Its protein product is CASSTRTDTQYF.

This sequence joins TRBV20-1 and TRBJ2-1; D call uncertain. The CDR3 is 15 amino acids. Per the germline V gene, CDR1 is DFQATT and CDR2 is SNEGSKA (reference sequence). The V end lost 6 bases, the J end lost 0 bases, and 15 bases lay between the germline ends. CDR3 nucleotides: TGCAGTGCCATTCCGACCGTGGGCTCCTACAATGAGCAGTTCTTC. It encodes CSAIPTVGSYNEQFF.

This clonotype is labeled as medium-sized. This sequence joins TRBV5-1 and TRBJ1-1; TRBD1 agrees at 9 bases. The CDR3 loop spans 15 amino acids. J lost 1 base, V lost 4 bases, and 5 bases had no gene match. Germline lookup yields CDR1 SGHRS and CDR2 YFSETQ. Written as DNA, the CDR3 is TGCGCCAGCAGCCAGGGACAGGGATGGAACACTGAAGCTTTCTTT. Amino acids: CASSQGQGWNTEAFF.

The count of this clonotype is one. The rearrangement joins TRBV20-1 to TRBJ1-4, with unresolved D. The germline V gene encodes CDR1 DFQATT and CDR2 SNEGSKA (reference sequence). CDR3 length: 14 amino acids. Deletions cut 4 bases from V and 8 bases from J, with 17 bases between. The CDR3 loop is CSATGPTEYEKLFF. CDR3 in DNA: TGCAGTGCTACGGGCCCCACGGAATACGAAAAACTGTTTTTT.

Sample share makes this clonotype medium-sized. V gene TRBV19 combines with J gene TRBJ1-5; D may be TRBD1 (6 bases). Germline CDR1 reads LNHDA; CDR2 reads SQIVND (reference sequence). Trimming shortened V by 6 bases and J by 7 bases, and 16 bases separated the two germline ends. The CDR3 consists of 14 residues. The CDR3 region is CASRTNRDTQPQHF. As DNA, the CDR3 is TGTGCCAGTAGGACAAACAGGGACACGCAGCCCCAGCATTTT.

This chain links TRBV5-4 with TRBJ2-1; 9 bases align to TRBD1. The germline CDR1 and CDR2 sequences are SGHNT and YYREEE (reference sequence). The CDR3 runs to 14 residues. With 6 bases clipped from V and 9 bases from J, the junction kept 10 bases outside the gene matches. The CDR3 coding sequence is TGTGCCAGCAAACCGGGACAGGGTGAGGGTGAGCAGTTCTTC. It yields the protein CASKPGQGEGEQFF. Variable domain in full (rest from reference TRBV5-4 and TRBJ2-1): ETGVTQSPTHLIKTRGQQVTLRCSSQSGHNTVSWYQQALGQGPQFIFQYYREEENGRGNFPPRFSGLQFPNYSSELNVNALELDDSALYLCASKPGQGEGEQFFGPGTRLTVL.

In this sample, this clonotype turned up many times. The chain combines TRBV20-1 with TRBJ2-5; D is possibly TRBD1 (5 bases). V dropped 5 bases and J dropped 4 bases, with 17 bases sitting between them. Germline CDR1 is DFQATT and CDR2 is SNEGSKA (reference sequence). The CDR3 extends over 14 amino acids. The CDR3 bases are TGCAGTGCTCCTGGAAGGGGTCCCCCAGAGACCCAGTACTTC. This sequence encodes CSAPGRGPPETQYF.

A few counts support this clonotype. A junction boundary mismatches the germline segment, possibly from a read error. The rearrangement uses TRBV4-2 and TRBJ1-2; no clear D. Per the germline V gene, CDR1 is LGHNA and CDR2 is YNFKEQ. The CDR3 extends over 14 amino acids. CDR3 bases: TGTGCCAGCACCCCTAGCCGGGGAAAGGATGGCTACAACTTC. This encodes CASTPSRGKDGYNF.

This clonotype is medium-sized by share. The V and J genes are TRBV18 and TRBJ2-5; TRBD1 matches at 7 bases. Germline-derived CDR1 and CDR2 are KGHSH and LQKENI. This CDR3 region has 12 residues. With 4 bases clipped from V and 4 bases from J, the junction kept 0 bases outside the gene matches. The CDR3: CASSRDRETQYF. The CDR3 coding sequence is TGTGCCAGCTCACGGGACAGAGAGACCCAGTACTTC.

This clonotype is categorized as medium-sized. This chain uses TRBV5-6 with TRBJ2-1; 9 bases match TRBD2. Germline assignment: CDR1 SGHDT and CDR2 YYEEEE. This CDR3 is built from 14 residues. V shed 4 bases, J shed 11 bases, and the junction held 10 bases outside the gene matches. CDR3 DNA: TGTGCCAGCAGCCAGAGCGGGGGGCCCGTAAAGCAGTTCTTC. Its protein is CASSQSGGPVKQFF.

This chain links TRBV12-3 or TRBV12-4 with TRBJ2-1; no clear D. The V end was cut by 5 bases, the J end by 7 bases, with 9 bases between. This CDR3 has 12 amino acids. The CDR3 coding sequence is TGTGCCAGCAGTCCCCTTGGGAATGAGCAGTTCTTC. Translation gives CASSPLGNEQFF.